Listed here are 26 T cell receptor beta chains from one sample, sequenced in a study of T cells in Graves' hyperthyroidism and ophthalmopathy. TCR beta CDR3 regions were amplified from RNA transcripts. In the first-round RT-PCR of the TCR CDR3, the HTBI primer set was used. TCRdb itself ran the multiplex PCR reads through MiXCR, one entry per CDR3 protein. This table has around 300,000 distinct CDR3 sequences, around 22% appearing once. Sample: blood. These receptors were obtained from a man aged 25-45 years with Graves' ophthalmopathy.

This clonotype was observed a few times. The rearrangement links TRBV30 to TRBJ1-1, with 7 bases identical to TRBD1. CDR1 and CDR2 from the germline V gene are GTSNPN and SVGIG (reference sequence). The CDR3 totals 18 residues. The V segment lost 0 bases and the J segment 5 bases; nucleotides outside the gene matches: 18. The CDR3 bases are TGTGCCTGGAGTGTACCTGGGGACAGCGCGTCTTTGGTGACTGAAGCTTTCTTT. Translated: CAWSVPGDSASLVTEAFF.

This clonotype was seen repeatedly, ten times or more. The chain recombines TRBV9 with TRBJ1-2; D perhaps matches TRBD1 (5 bases). Germline CDR1 and CDR2: SGDLS and YYNGEE. The CDR3 is 16 residues long. The V end lost 4 bases, the J end lost 8 bases, and 24 bases lay between the germline ends. The CDR3 spells CASSSSGGSERVGYTF. CDR3 DNA sequence: TGTGCCAGCAGCTCTAGCGGGGGGTCGGAGCGCGTAGGCTACACCTTC.

V gene TRBV5-1 combines with J gene TRBJ2-1; 10 bases fit TRBD2. CDR1 and CDR2 from the germline V gene are SGHRS and YFSETQ. Trimming cost V 2 bases and J 7 bases; bases outside gene matches: 12. This CDR3 has 17 amino acids. The CDR3 DNA is TGCGCCAGCAGCTTATACTTAGCGGGAGGTACGGGGAATGAGCAGTTCTTC. Protein product: CASSLYLAGGTGNEQFF.

The chain employs TRBV30 and TRBJ1-2, with 10 bases that match TRBD1. Trimming cost V 1 base and J 6 bases; bases outside gene matches: 8. Germline V gene data show CDR1 as GTSNPN and CDR2 as SVGIG (reference sequence). The CDR3 has 15 amino acids. For the CDR3, the DNA is TGTGCCTGGAGTGCCCGGGACAGGGGTTACGATGGCTACACCTTC. Translating gives CAWSARDRGYDGYTF.

This clonotype appeared many times. The chain links TRBV11-2 to TRBJ2-5, with D possibly TRBD2 on 5 matching bases. Germline CDR1 and CDR2: SGHAT and FQNNGV. The CDR3 covers 18 residues. V gave up 0 bases and J gave up 5 bases, with 22 bases separating them. For the CDR3, the DNA is TGTGCCAGCAGCTTAGATCTTGACGGACGAAAAAGGAGGGAGACCCAGTACTTC. This encodes CASSLDLDGRKRRETQYF.

Turning to this clonotype: A much bigger clone sits one base away, suggesting this may be a read error. The rearrangement links TRBV7-8 to TRBJ2-2; TRBD1 might be the D (6 bases). CDR3 size: 14 residues. The germline V gene has CDR1 SGHVS and CDR2 FQNEAQ. The ends were cut back, 11 bases at V and 2 bases at J, with 15 bases in the middle. CDR3 amino acids: CAGFPGVNTGELFF. Here the CDR3 DNA reads TGTGCCGGCTTCCCAGGGGTAAACACCGGGGAGCTGTTTTTT.

This chain links TRBV27 with TRBJ2-1, with D perhaps matching TRBD2 (6 bases). This CDR3 region has 13 residues. Trimming took off 8 bases at V and 7 bases at J, with 15 bases between the two ends. Germline lookup yields CDR1 MNHEY and CDR2 SMNVEV (reference sequence). CDR3 sequence reads: CASHGGATNEQFF. Written as DNA, the CDR3 is TGTGCCAGCCATGGCGGGGCAACAAATGAGCAGTTCTTC.

This clonotype came up many times. The chain couples TRBV12-3 or TRBV12-4 to TRBJ1-2; the D is unclear. This CDR3 comprises 13 residues. Trimming removed 4 bases from V and 0 bases from J, with 6 bases in between. In DNA form, the CDR3 reads TGTGCCAGCAGTTCCCAGGCTAACTATGGCTACACCTTC. As protein: CASSSQANYGYTF.

This sequence joins TRBV28 and TRBJ2-3; 7 nucleotides line up with TRBD2. Germline trimming cut 5 bases from V and 12 bases from J; bases unmatched to any gene: 11. The CDR3 extends over 13 amino acids. The V gene's germline CDR1 is MDHEN and CDR2 SYDVKM. CDR3 protein: CASSGPGTKGQYF. In nucleotides, the CDR3 is TGTGCCAGCAGTGGACCCGGGACTAAGGGTCAGTATTTT.

The rearrangement links TRBV6-9 to TRBJ2-1; 7 bases fit TRBD2. Germline V gene data show CDR1 as MNHGY and CDR2 as SVAAGI. The CDR3 covers 15 residues. The junction had 10 bases not matched to a gene; V was cut back by 3 bases and J by 8 bases. CDR3 in DNA: TGTGCCAGCAGTTACCCACCCGGGGGGAGTTATGAGCAGTTCTTC. Residues: CASSYPPGGSYEQFF.

This clonotype was recorded at least ten times. This chain uses TRBV7-2 with TRBJ2-1, with 10 bases identical to TRBD2. CDR1 and CDR2 from the germline V gene are SGHTA and FQGNSA. With V trimmed by 6 bases and J by 8 bases, 10 bases remained unmatched. The CDR3 consists of 15 residues. CDR3 in DNA: TGTGCCAGCAGTAGGGATTCTAGCGGGAGCGATGAGCAGTTCTTC. Translated: CASSRDSSGSDEQFF.

The chain recombines TRBV6-1 with TRBJ2-1, with TRBD2 matching 8 bases. V lost 8 bases, J lost 0 bases, and 6 bases stayed unmatched. CDR3 length: 15 amino acids. Germline V gene data show CDR1 as MNHNS and CDR2 as SASEGT. Here the CDR3 DNA reads TGTGCCAGCGGCCCAAGCGGGAGCTCCTACAATGAGCAGTTCTTC. Translation gives CASGPSGSSYNEQFF.

J is TRBJ2-5 and V is TRBV5-5; D might be TRBD2 (7 bases). Germline CDR1 is SGHKS and CDR2 is YYEKEE (reference sequence). Deletions cut 1 base from V and 5 bases from J, with 15 bases between. The CDR3 has 15 residues. The CDR3 DNA follows: TGTGCCAGCAGCTTGTGGGGGGGGGGCAGGGAGACCCAGTACTTC. Amino acids: CASSLWGGGRETQYF.

This clonotype was seen many times. The V call is TRBV11-2, the J call TRBJ2-1, with no clear D. Germline lookup yields CDR1 SGHAT and CDR2 FQNNGV. The CDR3 length is 16 residues. V was pared by 2 bases and J by 0 bases, with 11 bases between. The CDR3, as DNA: TGTGCCAGCAGCTTACGTGGAAGCAGCTCCTACAATGAGCAGTTCTTC. Amino acid sequence: CASSLRGSSSYNEQFF. The variable domain in full, with the rest retrieved from reference TRBV11-2 and TRBJ2-1, is EAGVAQSPRYKIIEKRQSVAFWCNPISGHATLYWYQQILGQGPKLLIQFQNNGVVDDSQLPKDRFSAERLKGVDSTLKIQPAKLEDSAVYLCASSLRGSSSYNEQFFGPGTRLTVL.

A remark on this clonotype: This may come from a read error, since a much larger clone is one base off. Because it lacks the conserved phenylalanine or tryptophan at the end, this CDR3 is likely a read error. The chain combines TRBV24-1 with TRBJ1-3; 9 positions agree with TRBD1. Unmatched junction bases numbered 1, after V lost 2 bases and J lost 3 bases. Germline CDR1 reads KGHDR; CDR2 reads SFDVKD. This CDR3 has 15 amino acids. This CDR3 reads CATSDSGQGGNTIYI. The CDR3 DNA sequence: TGTGCCACCAGTGATTCGGGACAGGGTGGAAACACCATATATATT.

This clonotype was counted many times. J is TRBJ2-2 and V is TRBV2; D remains unclear. Germline CDR1 is SNHLY and CDR2 is FYNNEI. The CDR3 consists of 12 residues. Trimming shortened V by 7 bases and J by 1 base, and 4 bases separated the two germline ends. The CDR3 DNA sequence: TGTGCCAGCACGGTGAACACCGGGGAGCTGTTTTTT. It translates to CASTVNTGELFF.

This chain uses TRBV20-1 with TRBJ2-3, with D perhaps TRBD1 or TRBD2 (5 bases each). CDR1 DFQATT and CDR2 SNEGSKA come from the germline V gene (reference sequence). CDR3 size: 14 residues. Trimming removed 5 bases from V and 0 bases from J, with 12 bases in between. The chain's CDR3 is CSAEGQSSTDTQYF. DNA of the CDR3: TGCAGTGCTGAGGGGCAGTCTAGCACAGATACGCAGTATTTT.

In regard to this clonotype: This may be a read error: a much more frequent sequence differs by one nucleotide. This chain joins TRBV20-1 and TRBJ1-2; a weak D match, TRBD1 (6 bases). V lost 3 bases and J 6 bases, leaving 17 bases between the germline ends. The length of the CDR3 is 14 residues. CDR1 and CDR2 (germline): DFQATT, SNEGSKA (reference sequence). CDR3 loop: CSARPGHRNHGYTF. The CDR3 DNA reads as TGCAGTGCTAGGCCGGGACACCGAAACCATGGCTACACCTTC.

This chain uses TRBV6-1 with TRBJ1-5; D perhaps matches TRBD1 (6 bases). V dropped 6 bases and J dropped 0 bases, with 12 bases sitting between them. Per germline, CDR1 MNHNS and CDR2 SASEGT. The length of the CDR3 is 15 residues. Here the CDR3 reads CASSQTGYSNQPQHF. CDR3 sequence (DNA): TGTGCCAGCAGCCAGACAGGCTATAGCAATCAGCCCCAGCATTTT.

This clonotype was recorded a few times. This chain joins TRBV7-9 and TRBJ2-3, with 12 bases aligning to TRBD2. CDR1 SEHNR and CDR2 FQNEAQ come from the germline V gene (reference sequence). CDR3 length equals 16 residues. Trimming cost V 5 bases and J 2 bases; bases outside gene matches: 5. CDR3 protein: CASSPRLAGDTDTQYF. The CDR3 region has the DNA TGTGCCAGCAGCCCCCGACTAGCGGGAGACACAGATACGCAGTATTTT. Complete variable domain (other parts from reference TRBV7-9 and TRBJ2-3): DTGVSQNPRHKITKRGQNVTFRCDPISEHNRLYWYRQTLGQGPEFLTYFQNEAQLEKSRLLSDRFSAERPKGSFSTLEIQRTEQGDSAMYLCASSPRLAGDTDTQYFGPGTRLTVL.

This clonotype was observed at least ten times. The genes are TRBV24-1 and TRBJ2-7, with 7 bases lining up with TRBD1. The germline V gene has CDR1 KGHDR and CDR2 SFDVKD. The CDR3 is 14 amino acids. Trimming removed 6 bases from V and 0 bases from J; junction bases left unmatched: 4. CDR3 bases: TGTGCCACCAGTAAGGGGGCGGACTCCTACGAGCAGTACTTC. This gives the protein CATSKGADSYEQYF.

J is TRBJ2-4 and V is TRBV6-1; possibly TRBD2 for D (6 bases). Looked up from germline, CDR1 is MNHNS and CDR2 is SASEGT. V lost 6 bases, J lost 3 bases, and 15 bases lay in between. CDR3 length equals 15 residues. The CDR3 nucleotides read TGTGCCAGCAGCCCCATGGGTAGCGGCAAAAACATTCAGTACTTC. This translates into CASSPMGSGKNIQYF.

This clonotype was counted many times. This chain uses TRBV20-1 with TRBJ2-3; 13 bases line up with TRBD2. CDR3 length: 14 residues. Germline V gene lookup returns CDR1 DFQATT and CDR2 SNEGSKA (reference sequence). V shed 5 bases and J 5 bases; nucleotides not matched to a gene: 4. This CDR3 is CSAGTSGIGDTQYF. The CDR3 DNA is TGCAGTGCTGGGACTAGCGGGATCGGAGATACGCAGTATTTT.

At least ten counts were recorded for this clonotype. The chain uses TRBV11-2 and TRBJ2-3; 9 bases match TRBD1. Germline V gene data show CDR1 as SGHAT and CDR2 as FQNNGV. With 3 bases clipped from V and 1 base from J, the junction kept 2 bases outside the gene matches. The CDR3 spans 15 residues. This CDR3 reads CASSFRDRGTDTQYF. CDR3 in DNA: TGTGCCAGCAGCTTTAGGGACAGGGGCACAGATACGCAGTATTTT.

The V gene is TRBV28, the J gene TRBJ2-3, with 10 bases lining up with TRBD2. The length of the CDR3 is 17 residues. With V trimmed by 4 bases and J by 6 bases, 13 bases remained unmatched. The germline V gene encodes CDR1 MDHEN and CDR2 SYDVKM. The CDR3 sequence: CASSSLSPAGGPDTQYF. CDR3 in DNA: TGTGCCAGCAGTTCCCTGTCCCCAGCGGGAGGGCCTGATACGCAGTATTTT.

About this clonotype itself: At one end the junction does not follow the germline gene, possibly because of a read error. The chain couples TRBV5-5 to TRBJ1-1; TRBD1 agrees at 7 bases. The CDR3 has 15 residues. From germline, CDR1 is SGHKS and CDR2 YYEKEE (reference sequence). In nucleotides, the CDR3 is TGTGCCGGCAGCCAGGGACAGACTTCGTTCGCTGAAGCTTTCTTT. Encoded protein: CAGSQGQTSFAEAFF.